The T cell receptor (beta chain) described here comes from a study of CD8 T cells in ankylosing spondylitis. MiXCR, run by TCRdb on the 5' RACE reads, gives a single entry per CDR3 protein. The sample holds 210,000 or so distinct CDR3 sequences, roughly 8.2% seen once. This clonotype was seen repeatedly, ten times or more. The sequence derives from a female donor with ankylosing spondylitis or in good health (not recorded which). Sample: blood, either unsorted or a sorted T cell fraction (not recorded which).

The DNA of the CDR3 is TGTGCCAGCAGCCAGAGAACTATTTCCCGTGGGGATGAGCAGTTCTTC. Translation gives CASSQRTISRGDEQFF. This chain uses TRBV3-1 with TRBJ2-1; D remains ambiguous. Trimming removed 3 bases at V and 8 bases at J, with 20 bases between. The germline gives CDR1 LGHDT, CDR2 YNNKEL (reference sequence). This CDR3 is 16 amino acids long.